This entry is about one T cell receptor (beta chain). Its antigen is as yet unknown. The CDR3 runs 15 residues. The germline V gene encodes CDR1 SGHRS and CDR2 YFSETQ. Deletions cut 4 bases from V and 1 base from J, with 14 bases between. The data stem from a study of identical twins. Study-wide results and limits: Findings came from cross-sectional statistics, without long-term follow-up of donors.

MiXCR, applied by TCRdb to the 5' RACE reads, yields one record per CDR3 protein. The sample comprises 1.5 million to 2 million distinct CDR3 sequences, about 31% of which are singletons, and under 0.35% rests with the top ten. The TCR was taken from a newborn girl in good health. Material for sequencing was cord blood. The rearrangement links TRBV5-1 to TRBJ1-1; TRBD1 is a possible D gene (6 bases). In DNA, the CDR3 is TGCGCCAGCAGCCCCCCAGACAGGCCGAACACTGAAGCTTTCTTT. Translating it yields CASSPPDRPNTEAFF.